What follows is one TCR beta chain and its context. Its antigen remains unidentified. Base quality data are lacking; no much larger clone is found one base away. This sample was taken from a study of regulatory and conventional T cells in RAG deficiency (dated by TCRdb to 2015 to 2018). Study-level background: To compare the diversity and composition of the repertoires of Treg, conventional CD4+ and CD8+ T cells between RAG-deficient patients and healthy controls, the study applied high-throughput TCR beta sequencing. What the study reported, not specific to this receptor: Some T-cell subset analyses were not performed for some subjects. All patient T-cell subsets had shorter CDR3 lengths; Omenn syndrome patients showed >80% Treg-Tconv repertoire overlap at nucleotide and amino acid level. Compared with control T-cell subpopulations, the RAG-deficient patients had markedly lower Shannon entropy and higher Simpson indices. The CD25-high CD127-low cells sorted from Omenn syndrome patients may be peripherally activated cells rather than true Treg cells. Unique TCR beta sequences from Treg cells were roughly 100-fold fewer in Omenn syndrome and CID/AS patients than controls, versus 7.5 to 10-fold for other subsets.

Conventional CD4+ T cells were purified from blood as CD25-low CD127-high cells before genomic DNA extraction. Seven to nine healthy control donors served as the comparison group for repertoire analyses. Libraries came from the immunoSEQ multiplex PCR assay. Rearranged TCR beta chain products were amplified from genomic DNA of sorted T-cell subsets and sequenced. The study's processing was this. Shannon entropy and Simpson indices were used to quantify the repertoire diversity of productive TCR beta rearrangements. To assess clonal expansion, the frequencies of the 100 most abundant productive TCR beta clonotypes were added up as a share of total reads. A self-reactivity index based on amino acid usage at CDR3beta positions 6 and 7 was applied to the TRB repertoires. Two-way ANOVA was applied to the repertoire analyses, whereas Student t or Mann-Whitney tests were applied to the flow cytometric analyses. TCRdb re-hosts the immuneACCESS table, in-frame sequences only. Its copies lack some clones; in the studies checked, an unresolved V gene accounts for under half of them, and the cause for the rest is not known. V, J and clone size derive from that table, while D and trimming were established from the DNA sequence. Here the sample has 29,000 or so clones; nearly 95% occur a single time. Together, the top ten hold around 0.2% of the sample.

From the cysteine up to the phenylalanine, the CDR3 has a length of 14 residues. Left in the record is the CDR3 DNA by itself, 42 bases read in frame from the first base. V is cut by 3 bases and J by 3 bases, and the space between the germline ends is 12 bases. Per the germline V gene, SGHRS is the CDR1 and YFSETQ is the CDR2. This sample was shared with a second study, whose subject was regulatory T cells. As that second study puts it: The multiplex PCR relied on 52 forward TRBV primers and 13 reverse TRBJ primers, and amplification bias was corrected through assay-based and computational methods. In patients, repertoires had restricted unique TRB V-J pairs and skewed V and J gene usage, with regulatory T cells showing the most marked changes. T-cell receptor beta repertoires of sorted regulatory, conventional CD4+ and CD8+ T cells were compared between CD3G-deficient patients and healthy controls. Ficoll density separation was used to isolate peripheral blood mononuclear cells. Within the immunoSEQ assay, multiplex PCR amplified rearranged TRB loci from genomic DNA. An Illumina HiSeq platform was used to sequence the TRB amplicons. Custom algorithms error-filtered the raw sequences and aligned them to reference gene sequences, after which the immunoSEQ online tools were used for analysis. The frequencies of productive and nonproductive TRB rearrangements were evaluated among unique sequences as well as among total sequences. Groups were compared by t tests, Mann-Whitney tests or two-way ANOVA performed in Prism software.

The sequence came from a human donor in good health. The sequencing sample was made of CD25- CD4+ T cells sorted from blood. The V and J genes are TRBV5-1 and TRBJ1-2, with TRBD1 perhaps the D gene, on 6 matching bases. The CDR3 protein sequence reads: CASSSPQGDYGYTF. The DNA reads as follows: TGCGCCAGCAGCTCACCACAGGGTGACTATGGCTACACCTTC.